Reported below is one TCR beta chain. This entry belongs to a study of shared clonotypes between healthy human individuals. The V gene lost 3 bases and the J gene lost 4 bases, with 13 bases spanning the gap. The CDR3 is 14 amino acids. CDR1 SGHRS and CDR2 YFSETQ come from the germline V gene. Assay used: immunoSEQ multiplex PCR; TCRdb lists only in-frame clones, some missing. The table includes around 990,000 clones, approximately 80% detected once. Sequencing input: memory CD4+ T cells from PBMCs. Subset described: CD45RA-negative fraction. The clonotype was recovered from a young man in good health. Some clones in this sample may be carry-over from other donors' samples. The V and J genes are TRBV5-1 and TRBJ1-1; possible D gene TRBD1, 6 bases. CDR3 coding DNA: TGCGCCAGCAGCTCTCGGAGGGGGACCACTGAAGCTTTCTTT. This encodes CASSSRRGTTEAFF.